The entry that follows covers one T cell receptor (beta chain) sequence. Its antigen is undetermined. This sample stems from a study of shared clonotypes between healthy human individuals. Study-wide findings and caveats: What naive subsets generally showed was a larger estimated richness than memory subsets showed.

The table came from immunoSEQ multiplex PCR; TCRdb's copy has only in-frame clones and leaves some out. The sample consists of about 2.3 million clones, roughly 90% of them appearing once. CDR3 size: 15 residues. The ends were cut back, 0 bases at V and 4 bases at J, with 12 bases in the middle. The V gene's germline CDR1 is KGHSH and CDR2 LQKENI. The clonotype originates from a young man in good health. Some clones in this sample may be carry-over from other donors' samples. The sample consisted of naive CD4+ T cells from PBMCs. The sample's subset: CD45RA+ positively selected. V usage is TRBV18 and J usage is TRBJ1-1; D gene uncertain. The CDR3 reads CASSPPSRQLTEAFF. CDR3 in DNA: TGTGCCAGCTCACCACCGTCCCGGCAGCTCACTGAAGCTTTCTTT. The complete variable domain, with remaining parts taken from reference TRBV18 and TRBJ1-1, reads NAGVMQNPRHLVRRRGQEARLRCSPMKGHSHVYWYRQLPEEGLKFMVYLQKENIIDESGMPKERFSAEFPKEGPSILRIQQVVRGDSAAYFCASSPPSRQLTEAFFGQGTRLTVV.